These 18 T cell receptor beta chains came from one sample sequenced in a study of T-cell reconstitution after alpha-beta-depleted transplantation in children. Preparation of the TCRbeta library used unique molecular identifiers. Each CDR3 protein gets one entry after TCRdb re-called the PCR reads with MiXCR. Among about 360,000 distinct CDR3 sequences listed, about 14% were seen once. The sequences come from PBMCs, collected from the stem cell graft. These receptors all stem from a human donor who donated a stem cell graft to a child with Fanconi anemia.

The J gene is TRBJ2-1, the V gene TRBV18; D unresolved. CDR1 and CDR2 (germline): KGHSH, LQKENI. V lost 6 bases and J lost 5, with 11 bases in between. The CDR3 is made up of 13 amino acids. CDR3 in DNA: TGTGCCAGCTCCTCGAAACCGGACAATGAGCAGTTCTTC. As protein: CASSSKPDNEQFF.

At least ten counts were recorded for this clonotype. The rearrangement joins TRBV2 to TRBJ2-1, with D perhaps TRBD1 (6 bases). This CDR3 comprises 15 residues. The V gene's germline CDR1 is SNHLY and CDR2 FYNNEI. V lost 5 bases, J lost 0 bases, and 11 bases lay in between. In DNA form, the CDR3 reads TGTGCCAGCAGTTTACAGGGAAGCTCCTACAATGAGCAGTTCTTC. This encodes CASSLQGSSYNEQFF.

This chain joins TRBV7-2 and TRBJ2-2; D possibly corresponds to TRBD1 (6 bases). This CDR3 has 15 residues. Germline-derived CDR1 and CDR2 are SGHTA and FQGNSA. V was pared by 5 bases and J by 7 bases, with 17 bases between. For the CDR3, the DNA is TGTGCCAGCAGCGTACTAACAGGGTTAGTCGGGGAGCTGTTTTTT. Its translation is CASSVLTGLVGELFF.

The sample holds many counts of this clonotype. This sequence joins TRBV25-1 and TRBJ1-1, with D unresolved. This CDR3 is built from 12 residues. CDR1 is MGHDK and CDR2 is SYGVNS in the germline V gene. With 6 bases removed from V and 1 base from J, the gap between germline ends came to 6 bases. CDR3 DNA sequence: TGTGCCAGCAGAGAGCCGAACACTGAAGCTTTCTTT. Translating gives CASREPNTEAFF. The full variable domain, in which reference TRBV25-1 and TRBJ1-1 provide the parts outside the CDR3, is EADIYQTPRYLVIGTGKKITLECSQTMGHDKMYWYQQDPGMELHLIHYSYGVNSTEKGDLSSESTVSRIRTEHFPLTLESARPSHTSQYLCASREPNTEAFFGQGTRLTVV.

This clonotype was recorded many times. V is TRBV3-1 and J is TRBJ2-3; D unresolved. The germline CDR1 and CDR2 sequences are LGHDT and YNNKEL (reference sequence). Trimming stripped 4 bases from V and 4 bases from J, with 9 bases between. The CDR3 length is 13 residues. The CDR3 here is CASSRYSPDTQYF. CDR3 nucleotide sequence: TGTGCCAGCAGCCGATATTCCCCAGATACGCAGTATTTT.

This clonotype appeared many times. This sequence joins TRBV28 and TRBJ1-5; 7 bases align to TRBD1. In germline, CDR1 is MDHEN, CDR2 SYDVKM. This CDR3 comprises 13 residues. J was trimmed by 7 bases and V by 8 bases; bases with no gene match: 8. The CDR3 DNA reads TGTGCCAGCGGACAGGAGATTACCCAGCCCCAGCATTTT. This sequence encodes CASGQEITQPQHF.

This clonotype was seen repeatedly, ten times or more. V and J are TRBV20-1 and TRBJ2-1, with TRBD2 matching over 10 bases. V dropped 1 base and J dropped 8; count of bases not matched to a gene: 5. The length of the CDR3 is 14 residues. CDR1 is DFQATT, CDR2 SNEGSKA, per germline (reference sequence). In nucleotides, the CDR3 is TGCAGTGCTAGAGCACTAGCGGGGTACGATGAGCAGTTCTTC. The encoded protein is CSARALAGYDEQFF.

In this sample, this clonotype turned up a few times. The chain uses TRBV27 and TRBJ1-6; D perhaps matches TRBD1 (6 bases). There are 15 residues in the CDR3. Trimming took off 7 bases at V and 1 base at J, with 11 bases between the two ends. The germline V gene has CDR1 MNHEY and CDR2 SMNVEV (reference sequence). In DNA, the CDR3 is TGTGCCAGCAATAAGGGGGTTTCCTATAATTCACCCCTCCACTTT. Protein sequence: CASNKGVSYNSPLHF.

This clonotype has at least ten counts. The junction shows a germline mismatch at one end, possibly a read error. V usage is TRBV2 and J usage is TRBJ2-5; 10 bases align to TRBD1. CDR1 and CDR2 (germline): SNHLY, FYNNEI. The CDR3 contains 12 residues. The CDR3 DNA is TGTGCCAGCAGTGAAGATGAGGGACAGGGGCGCTTC. Its translation: CASSEDEGQGRF.

This clonotype was counted ten times or more. The gene calls are TRBV5-6 and TRBJ1-4; D unclear. CDR3 length: 13 residues. The V end was cut by 7 bases, the J end by 8 bases, with 15 bases between. The germline gives CDR1 SGHDT, CDR2 YYEEEE. CDR3 protein: CASSKQVEEKLFF. As DNA, the CDR3 is TGTGCCAGCTCAAAACAAGTTGAGGAAAAACTGTTTTTT.

This clonotype has a handful of counts. V is TRBV5-1 and J is TRBJ1-1; possible D gene TRBD1, 5 bases. Between the trimmed V and J ends, which lost 1 base and 3 bases, there was a span of 10 bases. This CDR3 is 14 amino acids long. Germline CDR1 is SGHRS and CDR2 is YFSETQ. CDR3 coding DNA: TGCGCCAGCAGCTTGAGGTTGGGGGACACTGAAGCTTTCTTT. Residues: CASSLRLGDTEAFF.

This clonotype has ten or more counts. The chain has TRBV30 and TRBJ1-1, with unresolved D. There are 15 residues in the CDR3. Germline assignment: CDR1 GTSNPN and CDR2 SVGIG (reference sequence). The V gene lost 2 bases and the J gene lost 6 bases, with 19 bases spanning the gap. CDR3 protein: CAWSRSGLGSAEAFF. The CDR3 DNA reads TGTGCCTGGAGTAGATCGGGTTTGGGGAGCGCTGAAGCTTTCTTT.

This chain uses TRBV29-1 with TRBJ1-2; 7 bases map to TRBD1. Germline CDR1 is SQVTM and CDR2 is ANQGSEA. The ends lost 7 bases at V and 8 bases at J; junction bases unmatched: 10. This CDR3 is built from 12 residues. In DNA, the CDR3 is TGCAGCGCCGGGACAGAGATTGGGGGCTACACCTTC. It is translated as CSAGTEIGGYTF.

This chain links TRBV10-3 with TRBJ2-3, with 8 bases identical to TRBD1. Germline trimming cut 3 bases from V and 2 bases from J; bases unmatched to any gene: 7. Germline V gene data show CDR1 as ENHRY and CDR2 as SYGVKD. The CDR3 runs 16 residues. The CDR3 sequence: CAISDLTGGTTDTQYF. In DNA, the CDR3 is TGTGCCATCAGTGACCTTACAGGGGGGACCACAGATACGCAGTATTTT.

This clonotype was seen more than once but under ten times. The genes are TRBV7-2 and TRBJ1-1, with TRBD1 as a possible D gene (5 bases). The CDR3 contains 14 residues. Germline V gene sequence: CDR1 SGHTA, CDR2 FQGNSA. Deletions cut 3 bases from V and 1 base from J, with 9 bases between. Here the CDR3 DNA reads TGTGCCAGCAGCTTTTCCCAGGGGAACACTGAAGCTTTCTTT. Translated: CASSFSQGNTEAFF.

The DNA of the CDR3 is TGTGCCAGCAGCCTGACTAGCGGGGCAGTGGGTGAGCAGTTCTTC. Translating gives CASSLTSGAVGEQFF. This chain links TRBV12-3 or TRBV12-4 with TRBJ2-1; 11 nucleotides align to TRBD2. Germline trimming cut 6 bases from V and 9 bases from J; bases unmatched to any gene: 10. This CDR3 is built from 15 residues.

This clonotype was found many times. The chain combines TRBV29-1 with TRBJ2-7; either TRBD1 or TRBD2 may supply D (5 bases each). CDR3 length: 13 residues. The V and J ends lost 4 bases and 5 bases respectively, with 15 bases between them. Per germline, CDR1 SQVTM and CDR2 ANQGSEA. CDR3 amino acids: CSVGILGVHEQYF. In nucleotides, the CDR3 is TGCAGCGTTGGGATATTGGGGGTCCACGAGCAGTACTTC.

In this sample, this clonotype turned up a few times. The gene calls are TRBV4-2 and TRBJ1-4, with D maybe TRBD1 (6 bases). This CDR3 region has 15 residues. Looked up from germline, CDR1 is LGHNA and CDR2 is YNFKEQ. V shed 1 base and J shed 8 bases, with 14 bases lying between them. The CDR3 DNA follows: TGTGCCAGCAGCCAAGTTTTACAGGGTGAAGAAAAACTGTTTTTT. Translation gives CASSQVLQGEEKLFF.